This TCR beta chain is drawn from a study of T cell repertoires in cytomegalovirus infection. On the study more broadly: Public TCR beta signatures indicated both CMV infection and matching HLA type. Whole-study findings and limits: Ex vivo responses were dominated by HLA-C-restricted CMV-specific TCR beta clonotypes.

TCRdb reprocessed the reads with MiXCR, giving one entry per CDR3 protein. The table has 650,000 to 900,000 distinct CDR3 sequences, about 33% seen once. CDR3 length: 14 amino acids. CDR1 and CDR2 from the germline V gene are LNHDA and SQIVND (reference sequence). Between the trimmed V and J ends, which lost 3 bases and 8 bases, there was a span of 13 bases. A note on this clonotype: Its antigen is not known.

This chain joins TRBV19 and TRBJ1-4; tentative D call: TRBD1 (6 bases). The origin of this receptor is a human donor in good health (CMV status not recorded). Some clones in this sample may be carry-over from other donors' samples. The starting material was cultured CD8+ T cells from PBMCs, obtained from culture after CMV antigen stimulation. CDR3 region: CASSIRQGHEKLFF. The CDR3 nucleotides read TGTGCCAGTAGTATCCGCCAGGGGCACGAAAAACTGTTTTTT.